This section outlines one T cell receptor (beta chain) sequence together with its context. As yet, its antigen is unknown. This entry is derived from a study of T cells in Graves' hyperthyroidism and ophthalmopathy. This CDR3 has 13 amino acids. V lost 3 bases and J lost 7; bases outside the gene matches: 3. Germline V CDR1 and CDR2: DFQATT, SNEGSKA (reference sequence). Hyperthyroidism, newly diagnosed and lasting under 2 months, affected patients aged 18 to 65. Thyroid ultrasound and orbital computed tomography, with clinical symptoms and serum thyroxine and TRAb, informed diagnoses. Overall study findings and caveats: Ophthalmopathy was identified by the model a median about 6 months ahead of onset.

RNA transcripts gave rise to amplified TCR beta CDR3 regions. First-round RT-PCR with HTBI primers amplified the TCR CDR3 region. Using its own MiXCR run on the multiplex PCR reads, TCRdb lists one record per CDR3 protein. Of about 380,000 distinct CDR3 sequences listed, around 14% are singletons. The origin of this receptor is a woman aged 60-70 years with Graves' hyperthyroidism. Sequencing input: blood. This chain links TRBV20-1 with TRBJ1-5, with 10 bases identical to TRBD1. CDR3 DNA sequence: TGCAGTGCTAGGGACAGGGGGATGCAGCCCCAGCATTTT. Translating gives CSARDRGMQPQHF.